This T cell receptor beta chain was found in a study of circulating and synovial CD4+ cells in juvenile arthritis. Comment on this clone: What it recognizes is unknown.

Study-level findings and limits: T cell genome counts differed by at least an order of magnitude between CPL and CD4 samples.

The CDR3 extends over 14 amino acids. Germline CDR1 and CDR2: MNHEY and SVGAGI. V was pared by 6 bases and J by 0 bases, with 12 bases between. Data came from immunoSEQ multiplex PCR; TCRdb stores just in-frame clones and leaves some out. Of 30,000 to 40,000 clones listed, 90% to 95% were seen once; the top ten hold about 0.61%. The material sequenced was CD4+ T cells from blood. This sequence joins TRBV6-5 and TRBJ2-7; D may be TRBD1 (6 bases). The receptor was derived from a human donor with juvenile idiopathic arthritis. The CDR3 here is CASSAYRDSYEQYF. In DNA form, the CDR3 reads TGTGCCAGCAGCGCCTACAGGGACTCCTACGAGCAGTACTTC.